This T cell receptor beta chain was documented in a study of cytomegalovirus exposure and HLA in healthy donors (dated by TCRdb to 2015 to 2018). Study-wide context: In an earlier analysis of 587 of the donors, around 300 Gb of sequence data and 120 million or so unique TCR beta sequences from 180 million or so T cells were reported. HLA typing included class I and class II loci at four-digit resolution. Donor age, sex, ethnicity and CMV serostatus were compiled together with the repertoire data. Typing coverage differed by locus: A, B, C, DRB1 and DQB1 were typed in about 620-630 donors, DQA1 in roughly 510, DPA1 in nearly 610, and DPB1 in roughly 470. To predict cytomegalovirus infection status, the study combined high-throughput TCR immunosequencing, statistical association of individual TCRs with disease status, and machine learning. Among several hundred genotyped donors of the cohort, an average of around 250,000 unique TCR beta nucleotide sequences was sequenced per donor, of which approximately 19% were non-productive. The genetic ancestry cluster associated with self-reported Caucasian donors included about four fifths of the approximately 430 genotyped donors. The study was designed to test whether signatures of past pathogen exposure could be identified by cataloging public T cell receptors. In the later analysis, no new phenotypic data were used to find candidate immune exposures; instead, reliance was placed on TCR beta sequences and their occurrence across donors. A separate validation cohort of roughly 130 different subjects was used in addition to the roughly 620-subject first cohort. All discovery cohort repertoires had been generated on a single sequencing platform. An early release covering some 640 HLA-typed donors comprised 300 to 350 gigabases of sequencing data and tens of millions of unique TCR sequences. To decide whether each TCR beta V gene segment behaved as functional or pseudogenic, an earlier analysis of some 600 of the donors relied on high-throughput TCR beta sequencing. A later analysis re-analyzed previously published TCR beta repertoires from about 600 donors and added high-resolution HLA genotyping to study TCR occurrence patterns. The study used immunosequencing to profile the T cell repertoires of approximately 630 subjects and linked those repertoires to cytomegalovirus serostatus. In a later genetic analysis, genome-wide SNP genotypes for about 65% of the 666 donors were used, and that subset was treated as a discovery cohort. Roughly five DR-DQ haplotypes were handled as single units for association and clustering because linkage in the cohort was strong.

With respect to this clone: Its binding antigen is unknown. No much larger clone is present one base from it, and per-base qualities are unavailable.

In total, roughly 710 healthy bone marrow donors made up the cohort. At the time of sampling, all cohort members were nominally healthy, though unrecorded immune exposures were likely present. The donor was CMV seropositive and was included in the group of 250 to 300 seropositive cohort members. Every donor gave a peripheral blood sample, and the peripheral blood mononuclear cells from that sample were used for TCR beta sequencing. The Qiagen DNeasy Blood Extraction Kit was used to extract genomic DNA from the blood cell samples. The library came from the immunoSEQ multiplex PCR assay. The multiplex PCR relied on a mix of 60 forward primers for TCR Vbeta segments and 13 reverse primers for TCR Jbeta segments. The CDR3 region of rearranged TCR beta genes was amplified from genomic DNA with a multiplex PCR assay. On the Illumina HiSeq System, the amplified TCR beta libraries were sequenced as 87-base-pair reads. Per the authors' processing: A later analysis tallied about 77 million unique TCR beta chains across the 610 or so repertoires, and 10 million to 11 million of those chains were shared by two or more donors. Raw reads were error-corrected and collapsed into unique sequences with a nearest-neighbor algorithm that merged closely related sequences to remove PCR and sequencing errors. CDR3 sequences were aligned to IMGT reference sequences to assign V, D and J gene segments. For a sequence to be retained, at least a six-nucleotide match to both a V gene segment and a J gene segment was required. A rearrangement counted as productive if the CDR3 had no stop codons and remained in frame with V and J, and every other rearrangement counted as non-productive. CDR3 was defined by IMGT convention, running from the second conserved V-encoded cysteine to the conserved J-encoded phenylalanine. In an earlier analysis of roughly 610 of the donors, sequences lacking an unambiguous match to a single V gene segment were excluded. In an earlier analysis of a few hundred of the donors, V segments were called functional above 56.7% productive rearrangements and were called segregating when the between-donor standard deviation exceeded 5%. To diagnose cytomegalovirus status from the catalog of TCR beta chain sequences, a statistical classification framework was built. In a later analysis, V and J genes were assigned by comparing TCR nucleotide sequences against IMGT/GENE-DB human TR gene sequences. Using the TCRdist pipeline, a later analysis assigned CDR3 sequences along with most-parsimonious VDJ recombination scenarios. In a later analysis, each TCR beta chain was defined by its CDR3 amino acid sequence together with its V-gene family, and reads without a unique V-gene family were excluded. A later analysis removed 600 or so highly shared, low-generation-probability nucleotide sequences to deal with suspected cross-contamination and a sequencing artifact. In a later analysis, a clonal expansion index was calculated for each public chain from normalized within-repertoire ranks of inferred template counts. In a later analysis, generation probabilities were computed with a VDJ recombination model fitted to out-of-frame rearrangements, and the resulting probabilities were checked against IGoR. Hypergeometric tests were used in a later analysis to score TCR-TCR, TCR-HLA and TCR-CMV co-occurrence, with a repertoire-size bias correction applied to the TCR pairs. False discovery rates were estimated in a later analysis by permuting HLA or CMV assignments 20 times. In a later analysis, co-occurring TCRs were grouped using DBSCAN, and TCRdist sequence similarity was added for clustering within HLA-allele-positive subsets. For co-occurrence clustering, repertoires with fewer than 30,000 or more than 120,000 public chains were excluded, along with about five repertoires with anomalous nucleotide sharing. In its TCRdb copy, this immuneACCESS table keeps in-frame sequences only and misses some clones. Where compared with another copy, unresolved V genes explain less than half of these, and the others have no known cause. That table is the source of V, J and clone size, and D and trimming were worked out from the DNA. Across this sample there are about 170,000 clones, with over 70% seen only once. Over 2.5% of the sample comes from the top ten.

Overall study outcomes, separate from this receptor: It was suggested by the authors that the approach could potentially be generalized to other disease states and immunological phenotypes. In a later genetic analysis, fewer N-insertions in productive TCRs were reported among donors in an Asian-associated ancestry cluster than the roughly 700-donor mean. The only immune exposure information available for the cohort was CMV serostatus. A further reported finding was that TCR beta sequences accurately predicted the HLA-A and HLA-B alleles for most subjects in the first cohort. A later analysis associated 15,000 to 20,000 TCR beta sequences with specific HLA alleles at a false discovery rate of 0.05. The classifier was reported to diagnose cytomegalovirus status with high specificity and sensitivity in both the original and validation cohorts. Linkage disequilibrium might explain the correlated functional status among segregating V segments, but an unknown experimental factor could not be excluded. In the study, some 160 TCR beta chains were listed as associated with cytomegalovirus. A later analysis reported that several top co-occurrence clusters appeared linked to parvovirus B19, influenza, CMV and Epstein-Barr virus. Because the 87-base-pair reads could not distinguish some IMGT-functional V segments, including TRBV6-2 and TRBV6-3, those segments were excluded. Most TCR sequences were seen in very few donors, while some public TCRs were found in many individuals. When HLA alleles, especially DR and DQ, strongly co-occurred, TCR associations were difficult to assign to individual alleles. The earlier analysis of about 600 of the donors excluded over 15 rarely observed V segments, including chromosome 9 orphons, because counts were too low. A few of the identified cytomegalovirus-associated TCR beta chains were confirmed in vitro to be specific for cytomegalovirus antigens. In a later analysis, TCR association rates were found to vary across HLA loci, with the most associated TCRs seen for DRB1 alleles and the fewest for HLA-C alleles. A later genetic analysis associated a missense DCLRE1C variant with V-gene and J-gene trimming of TCR beta chains, and an independent cohort replicated the association. In this cohort, only TCR beta chains were sequenced, and detectable features were limited by the absence of alpha or paired-chain data. An earlier analysis of some 590 of the donors showed that most TCR beta V segments appeared in productive rearrangements either about 87% or about 30% of the time, which broadly matched IMGT annotations. A later analysis found that most CMV-associated TCR beta chains appeared HLA-restricted, with HLA associations seemingly driven largely by CMV exposure. Compared with equally common non-associated chains, HLA-associated TCR beta chains in a later analysis were more clonally expanded and had lower generation probabilities. The sequencing pipeline was judged likely to have produced a cluster of highly shared sequence variants as a technical artifact. Roughly uniform sequencing depth across donors was assumed in presence/absence analyses, although this assumption may not hold. Because some donors lacked HLA typing at each locus, the association tests relied only on the typed subset.

V has 5 bases trimmed and J has 0 bases trimmed; junction bases matching no gene number 2. For CDR1 and CDR2, the germline V gene (reference sequence) lists SEHNR and FQNEAQ. The cysteine opens and the phenylalanine closes a CDR3 of 15 amino acids. Only the CDR3 part of the read is kept: 45 bases, read in frame from the first base. The receptor was derived from a woman aged 45-60 years in good health and CMV-seropositive. Input material: PBMCs. The chain couples TRBV7-9 to TRBJ2-2; 8 central nucleotides agree with TRBD2. In nucleotide form, the sequence is TGTGCCAGCAGCCCGGGACTAGCGAACACCGGGGAGCTGTTTTTT. The encoded protein is CASSPGLANTGELFF.